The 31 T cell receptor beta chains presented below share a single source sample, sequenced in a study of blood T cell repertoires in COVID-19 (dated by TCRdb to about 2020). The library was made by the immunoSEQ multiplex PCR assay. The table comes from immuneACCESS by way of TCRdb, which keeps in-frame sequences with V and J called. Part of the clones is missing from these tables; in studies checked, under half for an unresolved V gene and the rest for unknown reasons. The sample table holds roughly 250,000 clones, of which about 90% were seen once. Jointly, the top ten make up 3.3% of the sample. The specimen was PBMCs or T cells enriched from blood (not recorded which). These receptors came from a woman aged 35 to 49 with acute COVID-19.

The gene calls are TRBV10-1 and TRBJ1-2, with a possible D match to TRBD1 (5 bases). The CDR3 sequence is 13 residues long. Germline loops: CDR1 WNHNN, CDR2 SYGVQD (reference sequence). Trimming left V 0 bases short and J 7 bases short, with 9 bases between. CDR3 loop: CASSESGARGYTF. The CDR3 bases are TGCGCCAGCAGTGAGTCAGGGGCGCGTGGCTACACCTTC.

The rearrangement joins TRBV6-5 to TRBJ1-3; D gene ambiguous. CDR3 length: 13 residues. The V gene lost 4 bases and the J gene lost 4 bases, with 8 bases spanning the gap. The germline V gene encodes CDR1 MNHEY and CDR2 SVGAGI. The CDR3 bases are TGTGCCAGCAGTTCCCCGGGGGGAAACACCATATATTTT. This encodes CASSSPGGNTIYF.

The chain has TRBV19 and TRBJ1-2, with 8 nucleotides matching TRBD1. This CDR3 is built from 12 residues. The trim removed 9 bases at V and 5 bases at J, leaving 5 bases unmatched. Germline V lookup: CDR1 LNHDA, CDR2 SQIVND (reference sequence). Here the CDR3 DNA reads TGTGCCAGCAGGGGACAGGATTATGGCTACACCTTC. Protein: CASRGQDYGYTF.

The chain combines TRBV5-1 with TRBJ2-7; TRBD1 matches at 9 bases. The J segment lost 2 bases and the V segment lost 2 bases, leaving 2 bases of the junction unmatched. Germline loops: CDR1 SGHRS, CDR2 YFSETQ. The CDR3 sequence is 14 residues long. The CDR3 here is CASSFGDRAYEQYF. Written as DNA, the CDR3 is TGCGCCAGCAGCTTCGGGGACAGGGCCTACGAGCAGTACTTC.

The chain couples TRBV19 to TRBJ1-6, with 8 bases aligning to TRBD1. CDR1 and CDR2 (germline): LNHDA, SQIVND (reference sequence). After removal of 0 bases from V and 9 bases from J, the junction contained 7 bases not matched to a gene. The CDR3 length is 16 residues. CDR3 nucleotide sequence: TGTGCCAGTAGTATAGATCAAACAGGGGGAAGTTCACCCCTCCACTTT. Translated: CASSIDQTGGSSPLHF.

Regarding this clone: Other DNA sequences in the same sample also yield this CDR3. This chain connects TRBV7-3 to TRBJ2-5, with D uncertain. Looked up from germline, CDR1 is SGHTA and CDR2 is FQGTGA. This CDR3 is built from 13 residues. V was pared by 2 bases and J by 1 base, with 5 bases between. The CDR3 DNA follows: TGTGCCAGCAGCTTAGGGCCCCAAGAGACCCAGTACTTC. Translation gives CASSLGPQETQYF.

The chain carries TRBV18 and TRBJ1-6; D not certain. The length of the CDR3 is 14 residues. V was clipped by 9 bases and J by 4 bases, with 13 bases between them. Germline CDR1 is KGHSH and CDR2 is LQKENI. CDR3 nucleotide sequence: TGTGCCAGTCGTCAGGAGGCTTATAATTCACCCCTCCACTTT. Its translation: CASRQEAYNSPLHF.

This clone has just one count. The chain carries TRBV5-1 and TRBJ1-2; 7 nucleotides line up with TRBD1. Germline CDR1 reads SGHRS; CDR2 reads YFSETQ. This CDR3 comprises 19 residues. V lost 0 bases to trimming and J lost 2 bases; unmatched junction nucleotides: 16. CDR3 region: CASSLGPVGQVLDNYGYTF. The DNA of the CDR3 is TGCGCCAGCAGCTTGGGTCCGGTTGGACAGGTCTTGGACAACTATGGCTACACCTTC.

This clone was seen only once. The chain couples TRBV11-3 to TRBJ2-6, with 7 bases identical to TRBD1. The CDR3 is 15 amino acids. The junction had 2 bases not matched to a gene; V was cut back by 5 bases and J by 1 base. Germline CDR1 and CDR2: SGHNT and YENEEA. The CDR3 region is CASSARGSGANVLTF. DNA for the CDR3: TGTGCCAGCAGCGCCAGGGGGTCTGGGGCCAACGTCCTGACTTTC.

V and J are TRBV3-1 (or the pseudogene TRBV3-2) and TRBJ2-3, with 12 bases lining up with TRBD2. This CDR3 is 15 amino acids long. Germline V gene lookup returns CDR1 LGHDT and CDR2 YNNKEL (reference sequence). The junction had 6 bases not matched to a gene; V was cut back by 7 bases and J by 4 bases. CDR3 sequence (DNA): TGTGCCAGCACATCTGGACTAGCGGGATCAGATACGCAGTATTTT. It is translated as CASTSGLAGSDTQYF.

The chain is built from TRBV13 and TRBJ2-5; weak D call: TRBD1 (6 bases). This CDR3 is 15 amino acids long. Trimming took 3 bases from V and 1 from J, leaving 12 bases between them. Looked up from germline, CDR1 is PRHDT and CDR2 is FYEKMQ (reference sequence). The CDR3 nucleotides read TGTGCCAGCAGCTTCCAGGGACATATCCAAGAGACCCAGTACTTC. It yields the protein CASSFQGHIQETQYF. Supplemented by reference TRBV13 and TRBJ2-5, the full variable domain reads AAGVIQSPRHLIKEKRETATLKCYPIPRHDTVYWYQQGPGQDPQFLISFYEKMQSDKGSIPDRFSAQQFSDYHSELNMSSLELGDSALYFCASSFQGHIQETQYFGPGTRLLVL.

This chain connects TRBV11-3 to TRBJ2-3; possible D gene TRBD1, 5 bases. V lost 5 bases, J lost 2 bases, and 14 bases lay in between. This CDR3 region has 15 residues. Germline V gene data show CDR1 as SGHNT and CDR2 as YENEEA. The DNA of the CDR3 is TGTGCCAGCAGCCAGGGCGGTTCCTACACAGATACGCAGTATTTT. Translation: CASSQGGSYTDTQYF. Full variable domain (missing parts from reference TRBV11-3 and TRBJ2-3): EAGVVQSPRYKIIEKKQPVAFWCNPISGHNTLYWYLQNLGQGPELLIRYENEEAVDDSQLPKDRFSAERLKGVDSTLKIQPAELGDSAVYLCASSQGGSYTDTQYFGPGTRLTVL.

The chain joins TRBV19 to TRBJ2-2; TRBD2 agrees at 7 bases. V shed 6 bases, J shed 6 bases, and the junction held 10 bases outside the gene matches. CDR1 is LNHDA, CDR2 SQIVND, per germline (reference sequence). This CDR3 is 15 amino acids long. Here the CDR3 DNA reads TGTGCCAGTAGGCCGGGACTAACCATCTCCGGGGAGCTGTTTTTT. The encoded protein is CASRPGLTISGELFF.

The CDR3 nucleotides read TGTGCCAGCAGCCGCGGGTTTAATACGCAGTATTTT. Amino acids: CASSRGFNTQYF. This chain links TRBV5-8 with TRBJ2-3, with a possible D match to TRBD2 (5 bases). Deletions cut 4 bases from V and 7 bases from J, with 10 bases between. This CDR3 contains 12 residues. CDR1 and CDR2 (germline): SGHTS, YDEGEE.

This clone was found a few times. The CDR3 nucleotides read TGTGCCAGCAGCGACGGAGTAGGCTATGGCTACACCTTC. It translates to CASSDGVGYGYTF. The chain is built from TRBV5-6 and TRBJ1-2; D not resolved. The CDR3 totals 13 residues. CDR1 and CDR2 (germline): SGHDT, YYEEEE. Trimming stripped 4 bases from V and 4 bases from J, with 11 bases between.

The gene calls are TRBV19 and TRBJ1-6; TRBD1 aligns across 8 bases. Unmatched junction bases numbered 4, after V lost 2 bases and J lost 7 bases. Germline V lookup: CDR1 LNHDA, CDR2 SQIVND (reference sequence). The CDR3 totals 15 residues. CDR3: CASSIHRGSNSPLHF. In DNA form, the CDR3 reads TGTGCCAGTAGTATACACAGGGGGTCAAATTCACCCCTCCACTTT.

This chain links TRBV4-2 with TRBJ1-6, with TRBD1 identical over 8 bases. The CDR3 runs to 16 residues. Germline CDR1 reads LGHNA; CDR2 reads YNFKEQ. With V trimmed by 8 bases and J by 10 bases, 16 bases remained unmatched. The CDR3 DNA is TGTGCCAGCCAGGGGATCGGTGCAGGGACAGGATCACCCCTCCACTTT. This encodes CASQGIGAGTGSPLHF.

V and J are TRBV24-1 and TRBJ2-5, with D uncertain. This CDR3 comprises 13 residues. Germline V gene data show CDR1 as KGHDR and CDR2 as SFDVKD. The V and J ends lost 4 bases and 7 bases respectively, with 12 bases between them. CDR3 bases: TGTGCCACCAGTGAATACAGCCCCGGGACCCAGTACTTC. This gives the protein CATSEYSPGTQYF.

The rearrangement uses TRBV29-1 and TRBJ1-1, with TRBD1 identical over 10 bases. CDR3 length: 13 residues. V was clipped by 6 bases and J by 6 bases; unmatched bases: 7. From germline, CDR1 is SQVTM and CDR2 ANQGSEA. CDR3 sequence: CSVRNGQGAEAFF. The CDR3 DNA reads TGCAGCGTACGAAATGGACAGGGGGCTGAAGCTTTCTTT.

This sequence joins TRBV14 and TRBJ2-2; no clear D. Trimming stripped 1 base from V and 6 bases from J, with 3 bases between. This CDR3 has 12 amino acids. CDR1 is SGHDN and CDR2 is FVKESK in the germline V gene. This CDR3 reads CASSQVSGELFF. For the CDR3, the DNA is TGTGCCAGCAGCCAAGTCTCCGGGGAGCTGTTTTTT.

The CDR3 bases are TGTGCCAGCCGTAGACAGGGGCAGGGCTATGGCTACACCTTC. It codes for CASRRQGQGYGYTF. V is TRBV2 and J is TRBJ1-2; 8 positions agree with TRBD1. The CDR3 is made up of 14 amino acids. Germline values: CDR1 SNHLY, CDR2 FYNNEI. J gave up 4 bases and V 8 bases, and 9 bases lay outside the gene matches.

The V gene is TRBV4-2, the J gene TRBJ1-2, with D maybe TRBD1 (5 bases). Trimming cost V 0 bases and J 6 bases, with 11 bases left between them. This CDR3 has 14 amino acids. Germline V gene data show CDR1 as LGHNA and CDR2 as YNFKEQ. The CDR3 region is CASSQDVGTNGYTF. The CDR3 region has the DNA TGTGCCAGCAGCCAAGATGTGGGGACTAATGGCTACACCTTC.

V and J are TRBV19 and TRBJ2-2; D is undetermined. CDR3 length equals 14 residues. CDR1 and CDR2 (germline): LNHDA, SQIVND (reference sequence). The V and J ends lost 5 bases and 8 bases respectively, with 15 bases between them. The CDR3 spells CASSVTSGTGELFF. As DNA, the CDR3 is TGTGCCAGTAGTGTGACCTCAGGTACAGGGGAGCTGTTTTTT.

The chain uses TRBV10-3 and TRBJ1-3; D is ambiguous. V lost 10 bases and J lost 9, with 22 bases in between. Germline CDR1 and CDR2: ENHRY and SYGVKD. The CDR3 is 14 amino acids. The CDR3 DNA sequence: TGTGCCACTAAACCTACTGAGGCCATGGCCACCATATATTTT. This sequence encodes CATKPTEAMATIYF.

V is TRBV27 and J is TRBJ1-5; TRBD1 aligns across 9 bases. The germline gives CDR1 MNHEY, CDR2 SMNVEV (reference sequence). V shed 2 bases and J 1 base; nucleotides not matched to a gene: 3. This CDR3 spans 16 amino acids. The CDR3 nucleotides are TGTGCCAGCAGTTTAATAGGACAGGGGAGCAATCAGCCCCAGCATTTT. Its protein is CASSLIGQGSNQPQHF.

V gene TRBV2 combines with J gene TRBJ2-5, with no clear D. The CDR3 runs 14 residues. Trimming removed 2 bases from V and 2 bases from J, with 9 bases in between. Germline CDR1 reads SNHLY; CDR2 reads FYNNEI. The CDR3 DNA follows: TGTGCCAGCAGTGAATTGAGTTATCAAGAGACCCAGTACTTC. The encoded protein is CASSELSYQETQYF.

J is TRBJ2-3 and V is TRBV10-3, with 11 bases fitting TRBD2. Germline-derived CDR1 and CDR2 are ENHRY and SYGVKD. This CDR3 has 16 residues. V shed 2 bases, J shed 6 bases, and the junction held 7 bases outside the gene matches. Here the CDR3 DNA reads TGTGCCATCAGTGAGGGTAGCGGGAGGGCCAGGGATACGCAGTATTTT. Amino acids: CAISEGSGRARDTQYF.

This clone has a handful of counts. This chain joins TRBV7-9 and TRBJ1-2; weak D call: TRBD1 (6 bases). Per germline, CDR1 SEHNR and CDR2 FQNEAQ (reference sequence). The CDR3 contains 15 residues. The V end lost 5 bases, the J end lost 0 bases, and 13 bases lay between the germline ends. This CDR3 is CASSPDGGPNYGYTF. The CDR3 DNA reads TGTGCCAGCAGCCCGGACGGGGGGCCTAACTATGGCTACACCTTC.

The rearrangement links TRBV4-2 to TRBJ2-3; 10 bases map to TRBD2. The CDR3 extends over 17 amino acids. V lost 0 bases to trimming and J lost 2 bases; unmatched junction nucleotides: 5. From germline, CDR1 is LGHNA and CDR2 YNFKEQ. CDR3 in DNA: TGTGCCAGCAGCCAAGATCATGGGACTAGCGCCACAGATACGCAGTATTTT. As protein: CASSQDHGTSATDTQYF.

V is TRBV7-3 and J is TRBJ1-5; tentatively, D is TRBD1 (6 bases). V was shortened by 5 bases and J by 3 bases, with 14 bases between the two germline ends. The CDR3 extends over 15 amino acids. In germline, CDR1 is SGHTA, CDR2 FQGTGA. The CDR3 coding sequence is TGTGCCAGCAGCCCGAGGACAGTCATCAATCAGCCCCAGCATTTT. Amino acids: CASSPRTVINQPQHF.

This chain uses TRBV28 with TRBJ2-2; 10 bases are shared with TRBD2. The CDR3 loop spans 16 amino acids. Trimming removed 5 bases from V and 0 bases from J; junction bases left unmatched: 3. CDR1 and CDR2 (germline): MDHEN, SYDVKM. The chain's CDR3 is CASSTLAGPNTGELFF. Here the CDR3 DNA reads TGTGCCAGCAGTACACTAGCGGGACCGAACACCGGGGAGCTGTTTTTT.